The present entry profiles one TCR beta chain with its context. The people who gave samples were healthy Caucasians from Russia, aged about 6 to 100. The data belong to a study of blood T cells in healthy people across ages. PCR was performed a second time for about 7 to 12 cycles using a sample-barcoded 5' primer and a J-beta primer mix. The template-switch adaptor, which had 12 random nucleotides, put a tag on each cDNA molecule. TCRdb itself ran the 5' RACE reads through MiXCR, one entry per CDR3 protein. The sample holds 1.5 million to 2 million distinct CDR3 sequences, 28% seen once. Losses at the gene ends were 2 bases for V and 9 bases for J; bases not matched to a gene: 6. This CDR3 region has 14 residues. Germline CDR1 is SGHDT and CDR2 is YYEEEE.

The chain uses TRBV5-6 and TRBJ1-2; 11 bases fit TRBD1. Sequencing was done on a sample of blood. The sequence was obtained from a woman in her thirties in good health. CDR3 protein: CASSFRDRGFSYTF. Here the CDR3 DNA reads TGTGCCAGCAGCTTCCGGGACAGGGGGTTTAGCTACACCTTC.